Listed below are T cell receptor beta chains from one sample, sequenced in a study of cytomegalovirus exposure and HLA in healthy donors. Produced via immunoSEQ multiplex PCR; TCRdb's table is partial and in-frame only. The sample yields more than 85,000 clones, around nine tenths seen once. Specimen: PBMCs. The source of these receptors is a woman aged 18-35 years in good health and CMV-seronegative. CDR3s include the opening cysteine and the closing phenylalanine or tryptophan. The D gene is left open where the match is weak. Only part of the rows carry a size: once, few, many, or a class if the clone is expanded.

abundance	v_gene	j_gene	d_gene	CDR3nt	CDR3aa
.	TRBV6-5	TRBJ1-6	.	TGTGCCAGCAGTTACGAGGGTTCGAGGAATTCACCCCTCCACTTT	CASSYEGSRNSPLHF
.	TRBV5-1	TRBJ2-6	TRBD1	TGCGCCAGCAGCTTGGACAGGGGATCTTTCGCTGGGGCCAACGTCCTGACTTTC	CASSLDRGSFAGANVLTF
.	TRBV29-1	TRBJ1-1	.	TGCAGCGTTTCACAGACGAACACTGAAGCTTTCTTT	CSVSQTNTEAFF
once	TRBV12-1	TRBJ2-3	.	TGTGCCAGCAGGTTAGCGGGAGGCCCAGATACGCAGTATTTT	CASRLAGGPDTQYF
.	TRBV5-1	TRBJ2-3	.	TGCGCCAGCAGCCCCCCGAGCTCAGATACGCAGTATTTT	CASSPPSSDTQYF
once	TRBV9	TRBJ1-1	TRBD1	TGTGCCAGCAGCGTGGTGACAGGGGATGAAGCTTTCTTT	CASSVVTGDEAFF
.	TRBV28	TRBJ1-1	.	TGTGCCAGCAGTGGAGGCTTTGAAGCTTTCTTT	CASSGGFEAFF
.	TRBV21-1	TRBJ2-3	.	TGTGCCAGCAGCTCCAGAGGGGGGGCGAAGGGATATTTT	CASSSRGGAKGYF
.	TRBV28	TRBJ2-5	TRBD2	TGTGCCAGCAACGCTGGGAGACTAGCGAGCACCCAGTACTTC	CASNAGRLASTQYF
few	TRBV6-1	TRBJ2-3	TRBD2	TGTGCCAGCAGTGAGCGGGGGGAGCCAGATACGCAGTATTTT	CASSERGEPDTQYF
.	TRBV15	TRBJ2-1	TRBD1	TGTGCCACCAGCAGAGGGGACAGCTACAATGAGCAGTTCTTC	CATSRGDSYNEQFF
.	TRBV27	TRBJ1-6	.	TGTGCCAGCAGTTTATCGACGGGTTATTCACCCCTCCACTTT	CASSLSTGYSPLHF
.	TRBV30	TRBJ1-6	TRBD1	TGTGCCTGGACCTTGGACAGGCGGCATAATTCACCCCTCCACTTT	CAWTLDRRHNSPLHF
few	TRBV5-6	TRBJ1-2	.	TGTGCCAGCAGCCCAGACAGCCTCGGAGGCTACACCTTC	CASSPDSLGGYTF
.	TRBV7-3	TRBJ2-2	.	TGTGCCAGCAGCTTATCGGGGGACGGGGAGCTGTTTTTT	CASSLSGDGELFF
.	TRBV7-3	TRBJ1-1	.	TGTGCCAGCAGCTTAGACAGGAACACTGAAGCTTTCTTT	CASSLDRNTEAFF